This entry lists 23 T cell receptor beta chains sequenced from one sample in a study of type 1 regulatory T cells. The antigens these receptors bind are not known. TCRdb itself ran the reads through MiXCR, one entry per CDR3 protein. The top ten clones hold 4% to 6% of a sample with approximately 21,000 distinct CDR3 sequences, roughly 50% of them seen once. Sample: cultured T cells, either the whole culture or a sorted T cell fraction (not recorded which). These receptors were taken from a human donor in good health.

The rearrangement links TRBV16 to TRBJ1-2; no firm D call. The V gene lost 2 bases and the J gene lost 4 bases, with 11 bases spanning the gap. The germline V gene encodes CDR1 KGHSY and CDR2 FQNENV. The CDR3 runs 14 residues. The CDR3 nucleotides are TGTGCCAGCAGCCAACAGACATCGAGCTATGGCTACACCTTC. This gives the protein CASSQQTSSYGYTF.

This clonotype was observed a handful of times. The rearrangement joins TRBV5-1 to TRBJ2-3; D not certain. Germline V gene lookup returns CDR1 SGHRS and CDR2 YFSETQ. This CDR3 is 14 amino acids long. Trimming removed 5 bases from V and 0 bases from J, with 10 bases in between. CDR3 coding DNA: TGCGCCAGCAGGTCTTCTACTAGCACAGATACGCAGTATTTT. Its protein is CASRSSTSTDTQYF.

The rearrangement uses TRBV6-5 and TRBJ2-1; TRBD2 matches at 8 bases. Per germline, CDR1 MNHEY and CDR2 SVGAGI. The CDR3 extends over 15 amino acids. Trimming cost V 2 bases and J 3 bases; bases outside gene matches: 3. CDR3 sequence reads: CASSYAGTSYNEQFF. Here the CDR3 DNA reads TGTGCCAGCAGTTACGCCGGGACTAGCTACAATGAGCAGTTCTTC.

V usage is TRBV6-2 or TRBV6-3 and J usage is TRBJ2-3, with 14 nucleotides matching TRBD2. The junction had 6 bases not matched to a gene; V was cut back by 6 bases and J by 1 base. The CDR3 consists of 17 residues. Germline assignment: CDR1 MNHEY and CDR2 SVGEGT. The CDR3 region is CASSGLAGGLGTDTQYF. The CDR3 DNA is TGTGCCAGCAGCGGACTAGCGGGGGGTTTAGGCACAGATACGCAGTATTTT.

The rearrangement links TRBV24-1 to TRBJ2-1; 12 nucleotides line up with TRBD2. The germline V gene encodes CDR1 KGHDR and CDR2 SFDVKD. After removal of 3 bases from V and 5 bases from J, the junction contained 7 bases not matched to a gene. The CDR3 covers 17 residues. The CDR3 loop reads CATSDPPTSGGNNEQFF. CDR3 DNA: TGTGCCACCAGTGATCCCCCGACTAGCGGGGGTAACAATGAGCAGTTCTTC.

This clonotype has a handful of counts. This rearrangement joins TRBV18 to TRBJ1-1; 8 bases are a match to TRBD1. This CDR3 contains 15 residues. In germline, CDR1 is KGHSH, CDR2 LQKENI. V was pared by 2 bases and J by 4 bases, with 6 bases of the junction left unmatched. The CDR3 loop is CASSPTRTGSTEAFF. For the CDR3, the DNA is TGTGCCAGCTCACCAACCCGGACAGGGAGCACTGAAGCTTTCTTT.

This clonotype has only a few counts. The rearrangement uses TRBV12-3 or TRBV12-4 and TRBJ2-3; tentative D call: TRBD1 (6 bases). V was cut by 0 bases and J by 2 bases, with 12 bases left in between. The length of the CDR3 is 16 residues. Here the CDR3 reads CASSLALTGPTDTQYF. The CDR3 region has the DNA TGTGCCAGCAGTTTAGCGCTAACAGGGCCCACAGATACGCAGTATTTT.

This clonotype has more than one count but fewer than ten. The V and J genes are TRBV7-8 and TRBJ1-1; no reliable D call. Looked up from germline, CDR1 is SGHVS and CDR2 is FQNEAQ. The CDR3 has 17 amino acids. Trimming left V 4 bases short and J 1 base short, with 19 bases between. CDR3 sequence reads: CASSSLASGLTNTEAFF. In nucleotides, the CDR3 is TGTGCCAGCAGCTCTCTCGCCTCAGGACTTACGAACACTGAAGCTTTCTTT.

The genes are TRBV18 and TRBJ1-5, with TRBD1 matching 8 bases. CDR3 length: 16 residues. Germline values: CDR1 KGHSH, CDR2 LQKENI. V shed 3 bases, J shed 10 bases, and the junction held 14 bases outside the gene matches. DNA for the CDR3: TGTGCCAGCTCACCCGTTGCCGGGACAGGAAGTCATCCCCAGCATTTT. This codes for CASSPVAGTGSHPQHF.

A word on this clonotype: A junction boundary mismatches the germline segment, possibly from a read error. V gene TRBV5-7 combines with J gene TRBJ2-7; D may match TRBD1 or TRBD2 (7 bases each). TRBV5-7 is an ORF for which the function is uncertain. The CDR3 is made up of 16 amino acids. The CDR3 DNA sequence: TGTGTCAGCAGCGGGACAGAGGGTAGGAAGTCCTACGAGCAGTACTTC. This sequence encodes CVSSGTEGRKSYEQYF.

V and J are TRBV18 and TRBJ2-1; weak D call: TRBD2 (5 bases). Trimming cost V 1 base and J 12 bases, with 10 bases left between them. The germline V gene encodes CDR1 KGHSH and CDR2 LQKENI. This CDR3 region has 12 residues. The CDR3 DNA reads as TGTGCCAGCTCACCACAATCAGAGGGGCAGTTCTTC. Protein sequence: CASSPQSEGQFF.

The chain couples TRBV15 to TRBJ2-2; D is unclear. Germline CDR1 and CDR2: LNHNV and YYDKDF (reference sequence). CDR3 length: 15 amino acids. V was shortened by 1 base and J by 1 base, with 7 bases between the two germline ends. The CDR3 sequence: CATSRGLVNTGELFF. CDR3 DNA sequence: TGTGCCACCAGCAGAGGACTCGTGAACACCGGGGAGCTGTTTTTT.

The J gene is TRBJ2-6, the V gene TRBV11-3; D is uncertain. The germline V gene has CDR1 SGHNT and CDR2 YENEEA. CDR3 size: 12 residues. Trimming left V 7 bases short and J 4 bases short, with 5 bases between. The CDR3 DNA is TGTGCCAGCACCGGCGGGGCCAACGTCCTGACTTTC. Encoded protein: CASTGGANVLTF.

The J gene is TRBJ1-1, the V gene TRBV5-1; D is undetermined. CDR3 length equals 14 residues. Germline assignment: CDR1 SGHRS and CDR2 YFSETQ. With 7 bases removed from V and 1 base from J, the gap between germline ends came to 14 bases. This chain's CDR3 is CASSILGSNTEAFF. The CDR3 bases are TGCGCCAGCTCAATTTTGGGCTCGAACACTGAAGCTTTCTTT.

This rearrangement joins TRBV19 to TRBJ2-4, with TRBD1 as a possible D gene (6 bases). Trimming removed 4 bases from V and 0 bases from J, with 10 bases in between. Germline lookup yields CDR1 LNHDA and CDR2 SQIVND (reference sequence). The CDR3 contains 15 residues. The CDR3 nucleotides are TGTGCCAGTAGTAGGACAGACATAGCCAAAAACATTCAGTACTTC. It is translated as CASSRTDIAKNIQYF.

The chain uses TRBV11-2 and TRBJ1-2; D uncertain. V lost 0 bases and J 5 bases, leaving 10 bases between the germline ends. The CDR3 loop spans 14 amino acids. Germline V gene lookup returns CDR1 SGHAT and CDR2 FQNNGV. In nucleotides, the CDR3 is TGTGCCAGCAGCTTAGATTGGACGGATTATGGCTACACCTTC. This translates into CASSLDWTDYGYTF.

The V call is TRBV28, the J call TRBJ2-3, with 9 bases identical to TRBD1. CDR1 MDHEN and CDR2 SYDVKM come from the germline V gene. Trimming took 3 bases from V and 2 from J; bases not matched to a gene: 9. The CDR3 covers 17 residues. The CDR3 here is CASSLIRTGAITDTQYF. The CDR3 DNA sequence: TGTGCCAGCAGTTTGATCAGGACAGGGGCAATCACAGATACGCAGTATTTT.

The gene calls are TRBV5-1 and TRBJ1-1; D is unclear. CDR1 SGHRS and CDR2 YFSETQ come from the germline V gene. This CDR3 contains 14 residues. Trimming pared 0 bases from V and 1 base from J, leaving 7 bases between. The CDR3 nucleotides read TGCGCCAGCAGCTTGGTAGGCTCGAACACTGAAGCTTTCTTT. Its translation is CASSLVGSNTEAFF.

This clonotype has just a few counts. This rearrangement joins TRBV7-3 to TRBJ2-7; TRBD2 aligns across 8 bases. Trimming cost V 1 base and J 7 bases; bases outside gene matches: 6. Germline loops: CDR1 SGHTA, CDR2 FQGTGA. The CDR3 extends over 14 amino acids. The CDR3 sequence: CASSLSGGPGEQYF. The DNA of the CDR3 is TGTGCCAGCAGCTTAAGCGGGGGGCCGGGGGAGCAGTACTTC. The full variable domain, rest sourced from reference TRBV7-3 and TRBJ2-7, is GAGVSQTPSNKVTEKGKYVELRCDPISGHTALYWYRQSLGQGPEFLIYFQGTGAADDSGLPNDRFFAVRPEGSVSTLKIQRTERGDSAVYLCASSLSGGPGEQYFGPGTRLTVT.

The rearrangement joins TRBV5-5 to TRBJ1-6; the D gene is possibly TRBD1 (5 bases). The V end was cut by 0 bases, the J end by 5 bases, with 9 bases between. The CDR3 totals 15 residues. Germline V gene sequence: CDR1 SGHKS, CDR2 YYEKEE (reference sequence). The CDR3 nucleotides read TGTGCCAGCAGCTTGGGACAGCTAGATAATTCACCCCTCCACTTT. It is translated as CASSLGQLDNSPLHF.

CDR3 region: CASSPRDTHNEQFF. CDR3 nucleotide sequence: TGTGCCAGCAGTCCCCGGGACACGCACAATGAGCAGTTCTTC. This chain links TRBV27 with TRBJ2-1; possibly TRBD1 for D (6 bases). The CDR3 contains 14 residues. V dropped 5 bases and J dropped 5 bases, with 13 bases sitting between them. Germline CDR1 MNHEY, CDR2 SMNVEV (reference sequence).

In regard to this clonotype: This may be a read error, as it is one base from a much larger clone. Here the CDR3 reads CASSLHALNTDTQYF. In nucleotides, the CDR3 is TGTGCCAGCAGTTTGCATGCTCTAAACACAGATACGCAGTATTTT. The J gene is TRBJ2-3, the V gene TRBV12-3 or TRBV12-4; unclear D gene. V was cut by 3 bases and J by 2 bases, with 12 bases left in between. This CDR3 contains 15 residues.

This clonotype was detected a few times. CDR3 in DNA: TGTGCCAGCAGCTTAGCATCTGGGACAGGGAAAGAGACCCAGTACTTC. Translated, it gives CASSLASGTGKETQYF. This rearrangement joins TRBV11-2 to TRBJ2-5, with TRBD1 matching over 9 bases. J gave up 3 bases and V 1 base, and 6 bases lay outside the gene matches. The CDR3 has 16 residues. The germline V gene has CDR1 SGHAT and CDR2 FQNNGV.